This T cell receptor beta chain is from a study of blood T cell repertoires in COVID-19. Across the study: PBMCs, B-cell-depleted T cells, or T cells were the source of the cDNA or gDNA that made up the material.

The repertoire was sequenced with immunoSEQ multiplex PCR; TCRdb's copy has only in-frame clones and lacks some. The repertoire holds approximately 250,000 clones, approximately 85% seen once, with more than 4.5% in the top ten. The CDR3 sequence is 11 residues long. Deletions cut 6 bases from V and 5 bases from J, with 11 bases between. Germline V gene sequence: CDR1 DFQATT, CDR2 SNEGSKA (reference sequence). The rearrangement links TRBV20-1 to TRBJ2-7; D is possibly TRBD2 (6 bases). This TCR was recovered from a man aged 50-60 years with COVID-19, enrolled during active disease. Sequences were obtained from peripheral blood. Here the CDR3 reads CSANSGHEQYF. The CDR3 bases are TGCAGTGCAAATAGCGGACACGAGCAGTACTTC.